This T cell receptor (beta chain) was sequenced in a study of CD8+CD57+ T cells in acquired aplastic anemia. Regarding the study as a whole: Overlap between patients and controls comprised roughly 30 CD8+ CDR3 sequences.

A remark on this clonotype: Antigen unknown.

According to the study, genomic DNA was the template for TCR beta VDJ and CDR3 profiling. TCRdb re-called the reads through MiXCR, storing one row per CDR3 protein. The sample lists about 150,000 distinct CDR3 sequences; less than 60% were seen once. Patients chosen for sequencing had shown CD8+CD57+ cell expansion by flow cytometry. Every one of the patients had aplastic anemia (severe, acquired). The sequence derives from a human donor with aplastic anemia. The sample was sorted CD4+, CD8+, or CD8+CD57+ T cells (not recorded which) from PBMCs.

The CDR3 bases are TGTGCCAGCAGCTTCCAGTGGAACACTGAAGCTTTCTTT. Its protein product is CASSFQWNTEAFF. The chain combines TRBV7-3 with TRBJ1-1; D remains unclear. Germline V lookup: CDR1 SGHTA, CDR2 FQGTGA. The CDR3 extends over 13 amino acids. Trimming left V 3 bases short and J 1 base short, with 6 bases between.